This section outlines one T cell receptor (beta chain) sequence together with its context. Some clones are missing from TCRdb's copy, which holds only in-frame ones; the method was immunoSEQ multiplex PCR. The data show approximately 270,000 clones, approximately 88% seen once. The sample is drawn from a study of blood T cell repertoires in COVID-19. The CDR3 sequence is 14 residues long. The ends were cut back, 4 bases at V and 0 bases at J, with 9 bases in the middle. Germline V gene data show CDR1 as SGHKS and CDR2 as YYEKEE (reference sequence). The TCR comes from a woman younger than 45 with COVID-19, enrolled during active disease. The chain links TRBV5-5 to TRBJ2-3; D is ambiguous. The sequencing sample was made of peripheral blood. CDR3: CASSARTSTDTQYF. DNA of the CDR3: TGTGCCAGCAGCGCACGAACTAGCACAGATACGCAGTATTTT.